This T cell receptor beta chain was identified during a study of shared clonotypes between healthy human individuals. Study observations and caveats: As a rule, naive subsets had a larger estimated richness than memory subsets.

Worth noting for this clone: Its antigen is still unknown.

This CDR3 is built from 14 residues. Germline V gene sequence: CDR1 MDHEN, CDR2 SYDVKM. After removal of 7 bases from V and 1 base from J, the junction contained 3 bases not matched to a gene. The method was immunoSEQ multiplex PCR; TCRdb's version includes in-frame clones alone and lacks a portion of them. The sample consists of approximately 2.5 million clones, approximately 94% of them appearing once. The clonotype comes from a man between 18 and 35 years old in good health. The chain couples TRBV28 to TRBJ2-2, with 7 bases fitting TRBD1. Sequencing used naive CD4+ T cells sorted from blood. Specified subset: CD45RA+ positively selected. CDR3 sequence (DNA): TGTGCCAGCAAAGGGGACAGGAACACCGGGGAGCTGTTTTTT. Translation gives CASKGDRNTGELFF.